The TCR beta chain described here comes from a study of T cells in Graves' hyperthyroidism and ophthalmopathy. CDR3 size: 16 residues. Germline CDR1 and CDR2: LGHDT and YNNKEL (reference sequence). Trimming took off 1 base at V and 5 bases at J, with 17 bases between the two ends. Using RNA transcripts as the source, TCR beta CDR3 regions were amplified. RT-PCR in the first round (using the HTBI primer set) targeted the TCR CDR3. TCRdb recomputed calls from the multiplex PCR reads with MiXCR, one row per CDR3 protein. The table lists around 300,000 distinct CDR3 sequences, roughly 15% of them singletons. This clonotype was picked up many times. The antigen is unknown. Subjects aged 18 to 65 presented with newly diagnosed hyperthyroidism of less than 2 months' duration. Whole-study findings and limits: Ophthalmopathy and stable hyperthyroidism were told apart by a 13 V-J model.

The material sequenced was blood. This rearrangement joins TRBV3-1 to TRBJ2-5, with a weak D call TRBD2 (7 bases). The TCR sequence derives from a woman aged 45 to 65 with Graves' hyperthyroidism that later progressed to Graves' ophthalmopathy. CDR3 DNA: TGTGCCAGCAGCCAAGCAGGGGCGGGAGCAGCTGAGACCCAGTACTTC. It yields the protein CASSQAGAGAAETQYF.